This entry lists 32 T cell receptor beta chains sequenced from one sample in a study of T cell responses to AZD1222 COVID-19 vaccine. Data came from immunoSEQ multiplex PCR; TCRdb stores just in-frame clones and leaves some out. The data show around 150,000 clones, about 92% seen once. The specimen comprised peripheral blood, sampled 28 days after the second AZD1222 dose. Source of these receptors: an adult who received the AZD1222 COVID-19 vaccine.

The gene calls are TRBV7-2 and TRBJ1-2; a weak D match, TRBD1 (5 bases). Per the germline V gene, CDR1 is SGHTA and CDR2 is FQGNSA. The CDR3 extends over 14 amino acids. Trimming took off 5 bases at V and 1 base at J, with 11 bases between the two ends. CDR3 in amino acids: CASSPQGFNYGYTF. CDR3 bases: TGTGCCAGCAGCCCCCAGGGATTTAACTATGGCTACACCTTC.

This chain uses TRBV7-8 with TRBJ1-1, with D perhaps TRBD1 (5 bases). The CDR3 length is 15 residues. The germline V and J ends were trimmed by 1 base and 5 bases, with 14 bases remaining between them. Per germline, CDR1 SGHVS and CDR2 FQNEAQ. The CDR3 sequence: CASSLGVGGSTEAFF. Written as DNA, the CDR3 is TGTGCCAGCAGCTTAGGGGTGGGGGGATCGACTGAAGCTTTCTTT.

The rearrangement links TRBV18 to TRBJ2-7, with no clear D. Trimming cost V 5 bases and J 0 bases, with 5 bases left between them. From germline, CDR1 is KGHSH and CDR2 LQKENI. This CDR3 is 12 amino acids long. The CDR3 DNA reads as TGTGCCAGCTCAACGAGCTCCTACGAGCAGTACTTC. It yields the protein CASSTSSYEQYF. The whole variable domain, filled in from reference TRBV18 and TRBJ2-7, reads NAGVMQNPRHLVRRRGQEARLRCSPMKGHSHVYWYRQLPEEGLKFMVYLQKENIIDESGMPKERFSAEFPKEGPSILRIQQVVRGDSAAYFCASSTSSYEQYFGPGTRLTVT.

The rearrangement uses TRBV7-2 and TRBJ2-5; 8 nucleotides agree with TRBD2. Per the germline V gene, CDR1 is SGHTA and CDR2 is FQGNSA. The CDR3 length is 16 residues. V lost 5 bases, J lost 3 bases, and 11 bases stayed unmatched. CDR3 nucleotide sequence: TGTGCCAGCAGCCCGAACCGACTAGCGTCTAAAGAGACCCAGTACTTC. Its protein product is CASSPNRLASKETQYF.

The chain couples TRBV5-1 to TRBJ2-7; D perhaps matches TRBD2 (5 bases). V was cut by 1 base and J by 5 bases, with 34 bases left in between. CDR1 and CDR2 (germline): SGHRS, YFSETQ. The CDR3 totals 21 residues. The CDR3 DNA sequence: TGCGCCAGCAGCTTGAGTCTAGTGGCGGGTGGGAGATATTGGAAGGTCCACGAGCAGTACTTC. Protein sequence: CASSLSLVAGGRYWKVHEQYF.

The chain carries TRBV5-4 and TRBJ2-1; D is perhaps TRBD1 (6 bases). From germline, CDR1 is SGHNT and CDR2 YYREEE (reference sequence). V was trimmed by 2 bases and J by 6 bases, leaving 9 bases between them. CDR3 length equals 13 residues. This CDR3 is CASSLMTGNEQFF. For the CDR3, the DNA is TGTGCCAGCAGCTTAATGACAGGCAATGAGCAGTTCTTC.

The CDR3 bases are TGTGCCAGCAGCCAAGATCTGGGCGACGGATTCTATGGCTACACCTTC. It encodes CASSQDLGDGFYGYTF. This chain joins TRBV14 and TRBJ1-2; no firm D call. Germline assignment: CDR1 SGHDN and CDR2 FVKESK. This CDR3 contains 16 residues. Deletions cut 0 bases from V and 4 bases from J, with 15 bases between.

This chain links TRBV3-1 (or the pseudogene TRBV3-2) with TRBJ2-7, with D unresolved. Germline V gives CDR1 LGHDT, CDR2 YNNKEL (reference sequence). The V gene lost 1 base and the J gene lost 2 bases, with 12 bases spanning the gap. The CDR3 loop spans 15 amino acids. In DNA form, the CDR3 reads TGTGCCAGCAGCCAAGGGATGGACCCTACCTACGAGCAGTACTTC. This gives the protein CASSQGMDPTYEQYF.

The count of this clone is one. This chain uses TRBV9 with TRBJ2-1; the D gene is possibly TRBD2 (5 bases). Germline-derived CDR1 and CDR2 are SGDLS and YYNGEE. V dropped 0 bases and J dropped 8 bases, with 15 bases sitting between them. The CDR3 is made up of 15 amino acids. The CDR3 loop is CASSVAEGGWDEQFF. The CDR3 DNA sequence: TGTGCCAGCAGCGTAGCTGAGGGCGGTTGGGATGAGCAGTTCTTC.

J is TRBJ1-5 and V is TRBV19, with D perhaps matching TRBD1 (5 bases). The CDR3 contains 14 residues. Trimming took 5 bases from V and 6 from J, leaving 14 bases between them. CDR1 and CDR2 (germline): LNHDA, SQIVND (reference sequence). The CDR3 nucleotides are TGTGCCAGTAGTTTCACCGGGGGAATTCAGCCCCAGCATTTT. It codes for CASSFTGGIQPQHF.

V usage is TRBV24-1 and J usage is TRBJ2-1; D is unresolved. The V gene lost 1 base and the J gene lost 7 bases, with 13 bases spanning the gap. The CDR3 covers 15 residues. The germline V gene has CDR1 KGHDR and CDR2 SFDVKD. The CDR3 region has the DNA TGTGCCACCAGTGATTTAGCTAGGGATAGGAATGAGCAGTTCTTC. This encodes CATSDLARDRNEQFF.

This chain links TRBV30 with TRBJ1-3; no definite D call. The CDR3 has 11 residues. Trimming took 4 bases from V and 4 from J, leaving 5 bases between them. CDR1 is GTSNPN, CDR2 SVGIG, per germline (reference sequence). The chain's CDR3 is CAWKTGNTIYF. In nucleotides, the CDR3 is TGTGCCTGGAAAACAGGAAACACCATATATTTT.

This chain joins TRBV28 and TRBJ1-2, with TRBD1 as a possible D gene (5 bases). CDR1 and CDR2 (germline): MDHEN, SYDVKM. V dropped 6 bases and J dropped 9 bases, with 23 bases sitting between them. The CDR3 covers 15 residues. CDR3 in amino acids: CASRTAEGTGGRYTF. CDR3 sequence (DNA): TGTGCCAGCAGGACGGCAGAAGGGACGGGCGGGCGCTACACCTTC.

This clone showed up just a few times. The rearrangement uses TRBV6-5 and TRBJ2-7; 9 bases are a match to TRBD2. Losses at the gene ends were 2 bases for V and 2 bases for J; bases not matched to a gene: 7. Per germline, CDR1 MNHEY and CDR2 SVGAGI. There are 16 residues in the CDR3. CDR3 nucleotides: TGTGCCAGCAGTTACGGGCTAGCGGGAACGACCTACGAGCAGTACTTC. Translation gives CASSYGLAGTTYEQYF.

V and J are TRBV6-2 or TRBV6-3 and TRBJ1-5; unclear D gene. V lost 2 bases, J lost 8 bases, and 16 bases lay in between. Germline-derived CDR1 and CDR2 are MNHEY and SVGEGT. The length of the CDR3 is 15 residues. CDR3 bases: TGTGCCAGCAGTTACACTGTCCAGTCGGCTAAGCCCCAGCATTTT. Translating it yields CASSYTVQSAKPQHF.

The CDR3 DNA reads TGCGCCAGCAGCCAAGAAACGGGATGGGAGTATGGCTACACCTTC. Its protein is CASSQETGWEYGYTF. V gene TRBV4-1 combines with J gene TRBJ1-2; D unresolved. CDR1 is MGHRA, CDR2 YSYEKL, per germline. The CDR3 is 15 amino acids. V lost 0 bases and J 5 bases, leaving 13 bases between the germline ends.

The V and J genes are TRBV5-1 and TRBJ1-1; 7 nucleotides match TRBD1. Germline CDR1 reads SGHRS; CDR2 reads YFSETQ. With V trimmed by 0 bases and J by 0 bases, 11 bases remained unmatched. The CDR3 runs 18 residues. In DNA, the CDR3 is TGCGCCAGCAGCTTGGGGACAGGACTATCTATCTTGAACACTGAAGCTTTCTTT. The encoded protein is CASSLGTGLSILNTEAFF.

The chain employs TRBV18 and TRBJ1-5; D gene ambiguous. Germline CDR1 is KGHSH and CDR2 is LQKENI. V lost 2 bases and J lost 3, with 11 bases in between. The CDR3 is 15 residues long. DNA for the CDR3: TGTGCCAGCTCACCAGACGGCAGCTTCAATCAGCCCCAGCATTTT. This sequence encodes CASSPDGSFNQPQHF.

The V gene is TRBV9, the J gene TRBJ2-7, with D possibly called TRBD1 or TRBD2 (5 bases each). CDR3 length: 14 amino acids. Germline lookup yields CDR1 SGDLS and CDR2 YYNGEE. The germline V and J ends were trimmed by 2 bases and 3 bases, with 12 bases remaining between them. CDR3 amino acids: CASSVSGTNYEQYF. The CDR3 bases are TGTGCCAGCAGCGTTTCCGGGACGAACTACGAGCAGTACTTC.

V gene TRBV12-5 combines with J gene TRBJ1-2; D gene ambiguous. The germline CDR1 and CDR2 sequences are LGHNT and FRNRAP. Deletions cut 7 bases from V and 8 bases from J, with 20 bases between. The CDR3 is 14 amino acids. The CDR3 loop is CASAPSHMLRGYTF. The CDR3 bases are TGTGCTAGTGCCCCGTCACATATGTTGAGGGGCTACACCTTC.

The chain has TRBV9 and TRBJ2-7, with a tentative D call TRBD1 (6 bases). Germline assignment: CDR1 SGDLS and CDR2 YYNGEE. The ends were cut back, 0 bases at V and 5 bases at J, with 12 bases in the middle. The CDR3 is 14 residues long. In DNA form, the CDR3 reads TGTGCCAGCAGCGTAGGCGACAGGAACGACGAGCAGTACTTC. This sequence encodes CASSVGDRNDEQYF.

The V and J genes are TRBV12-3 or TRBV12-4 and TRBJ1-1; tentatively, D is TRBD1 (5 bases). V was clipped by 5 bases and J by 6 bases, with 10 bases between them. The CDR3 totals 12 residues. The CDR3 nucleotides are TGTGCCAGCAGTAACTTGGGGGCTGAAGCTTTCTTT. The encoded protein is CASSNLGAEAFF.

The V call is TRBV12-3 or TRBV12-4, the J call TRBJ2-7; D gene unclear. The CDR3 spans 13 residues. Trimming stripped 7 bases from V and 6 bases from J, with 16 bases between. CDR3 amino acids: CASTPTALGEQYF. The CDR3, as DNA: TGTGCCAGCACTCCAACAGCCTTGGGCGAGCAGTACTTC.

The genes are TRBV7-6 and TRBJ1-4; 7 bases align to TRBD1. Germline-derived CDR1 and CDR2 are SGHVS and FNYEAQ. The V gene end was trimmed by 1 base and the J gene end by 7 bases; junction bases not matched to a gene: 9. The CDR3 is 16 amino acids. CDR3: CASSLGTPGQLEKLFF. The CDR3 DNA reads TGTGCCAGCAGCTTAGGGACCCCGGGACAGCTTGAAAAACTGTTTTTT.

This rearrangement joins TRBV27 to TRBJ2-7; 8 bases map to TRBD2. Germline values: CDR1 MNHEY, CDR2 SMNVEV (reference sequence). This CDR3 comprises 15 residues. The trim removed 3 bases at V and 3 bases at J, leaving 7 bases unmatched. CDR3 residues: CASSLSSGIYYEQYF. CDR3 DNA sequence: TGTGCCAGCAGTTTGAGTAGCGGGATTTACTACGAGCAGTACTTC.

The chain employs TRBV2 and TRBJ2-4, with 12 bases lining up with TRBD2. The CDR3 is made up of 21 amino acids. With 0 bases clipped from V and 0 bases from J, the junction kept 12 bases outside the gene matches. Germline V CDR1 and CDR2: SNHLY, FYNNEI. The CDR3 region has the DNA TGTGCCAGCAGTGAAGCATCAAGGACTAGCGGGATTGCCAAAGCCAAAAACATTCAGTACTTC. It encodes CASSEASRTSGIAKAKNIQYF.

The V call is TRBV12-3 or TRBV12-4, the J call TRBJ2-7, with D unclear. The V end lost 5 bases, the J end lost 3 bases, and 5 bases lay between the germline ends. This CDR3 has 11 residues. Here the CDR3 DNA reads TGTGCCAGCAGTCACTACTACGAGCAGTACTTC. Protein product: CASSHYYEQYF.

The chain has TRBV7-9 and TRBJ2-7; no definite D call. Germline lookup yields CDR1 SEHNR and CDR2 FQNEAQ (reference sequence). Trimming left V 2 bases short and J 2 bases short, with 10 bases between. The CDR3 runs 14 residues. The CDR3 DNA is TGTGCCAGCAGCTTAAGTCTAGGGACCTACGAGCAGTACTTC. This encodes CASSLSLGTYEQYF.

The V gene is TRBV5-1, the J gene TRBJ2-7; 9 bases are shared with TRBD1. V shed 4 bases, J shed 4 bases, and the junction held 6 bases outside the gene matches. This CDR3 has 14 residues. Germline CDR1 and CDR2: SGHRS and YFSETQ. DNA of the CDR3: TGCGCCAGCAGCAAGGGACAGGGTGTGTACGAGCAGTACTTC. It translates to CASSKGQGVYEQYF.

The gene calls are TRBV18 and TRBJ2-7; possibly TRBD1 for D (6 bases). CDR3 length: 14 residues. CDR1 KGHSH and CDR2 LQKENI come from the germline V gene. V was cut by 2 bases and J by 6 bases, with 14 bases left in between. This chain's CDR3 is CASSPMQGMGEQYF. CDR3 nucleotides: TGTGCCAGCTCACCAATGCAGGGGATGGGCGAGCAGTACTTC.

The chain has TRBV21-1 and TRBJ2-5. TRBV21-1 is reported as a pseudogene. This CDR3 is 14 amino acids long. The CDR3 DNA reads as TGTGCCAGCAGCATCTCGGGGACCGGAGAGACCCAGTACTTC. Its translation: CASSISGTGETQYF.

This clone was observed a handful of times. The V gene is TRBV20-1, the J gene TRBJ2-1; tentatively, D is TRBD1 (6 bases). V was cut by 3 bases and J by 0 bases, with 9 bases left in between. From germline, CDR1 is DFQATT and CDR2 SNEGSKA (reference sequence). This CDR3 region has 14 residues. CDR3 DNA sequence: TGCAGTGCTAGTACGACAGGCTCCTACAATGAGCAGTTCTTC. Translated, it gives CSASTTGSYNEQFF.